This T cell receptor beta chain is drawn from a study of spatial heterogeneity in lung cancer. Study-wide results and caveats: Detection of ubiquitous tumor TCRs in blood was higher at resection than follow-up.

The time point denotes: sample taken at primary tumor resection. Unique molecular identifiers tagged every individual TCR cDNA molecule. Each CDR3 protein gets one entry after TCRdb re-called the 5' RACE reads with MiXCR. The table shows roughly 80,000 distinct CDR3 sequences, with about 7.8% occurring only once. Remarks on this clonotype: Its antigen remains unknown.

The CDR3 covers 14 residues. The germline V gene encodes CDR1 LNHDA and CDR2 SQIVND (reference sequence). V was clipped by 2 bases and J by 9 bases, with 14 bases between them. The sample was PBMCs, taken at surgery. This sequence originates from a male donor with early-stage non-small cell lung cancer. The chain recombines TRBV19 with TRBJ2-1; the D is unclear. Here the CDR3 reads CASSINAAVGEQFF. CDR3 in DNA: TGTGCCAGTAGTATAAACGCAGCCGTGGGTGAGCAGTTCTTC.